The source of this TCR beta chain is a study of blood T cell repertoires in COVID-19. Looked up from germline, CDR1 is LNHDA and CDR2 is SQIVND (reference sequence). V shed 9 bases and J shed 4 bases, with 12 bases lying between them. The CDR3 consists of 12 residues. Donors were grouped by their self-reported clinical history. Profiled with immunoSEQ multiplex PCR; TCRdb holds only in-frame clones, not every one. Among roughly 400,000 clones listed, roughly 90% were seen once. This chain uses TRBV19 with TRBJ1-2; tentative D call: TRBD1 (5 bases). Sample: PBMCs or T cells enriched from blood (not recorded which). The sequence came from a woman between 18 and 30 years old who had been exposed to COVID-19. CDR3 sequence (DNA): TGTGCCAGCTGGGGCGTCGGCTATGGCTACACCTTC. Its translation is CASWGVGYGYTF.